This T cell receptor beta chain was found in a study of post-analysis software for immune sequencing data. Across the whole study: Relapsing-remitting, secondary progressive and progressive-relapsing forms of multiple sclerosis all featured among disease courses.

General observations from the study: Compared with controls, patients showed significantly lower normalized Chao1 diversity. Five or six TRBV segments were significantly more frequent in patients than in controls. TRBV5-6, TRBV5-1 and TRBV20-1 were among these segments.

Each TCR beta cDNA library carried unique molecular identifiers. The source material, about 0.95 to 10 million T cells, gave rise to 510,000 or so cDNA molecules. TCRdb passed the PCR reads through MiXCR, listing each CDR3 protein once. The sample carries 800,000 to 950,000 distinct CDR3 sequences, roughly half recorded once. As regards this clonotype: Its antigen is undetermined.

With V trimmed by 3 bases and J by 0 bases, 6 bases remained unmatched. This CDR3 is built from 16 residues. From germline, CDR1 is SGHKS and CDR2 YYEKEE (reference sequence). This sequence originates from a girl aged 5-17 years with multiple sclerosis. The sequenced sample was blood. The rearrangement uses TRBV5-5 and TRBJ2-7; 10 bases match TRBD2. CDR3 bases: TGTGCCAGCAGCTCGTTGACTAGCGGGCGCTCCTACGAGCAGTACTTC. It encodes CASSSLTSGRSYEQYF.